This TCR beta chain was captured in a study of beta chain features in type 1 diabetes. Looking at the study overall: In age, gender and cell yields, patients were similar to healthy donors.

This clone was seen only a few times. Its cognate antigen is unknown. Since all of the isolated RNA was reverse transcribed, expressed TCRB transcripts were what got sequenced. Here immunoSEQ multiplex PCR was the method, and the copy in TCRdb shows in-frame clones only, minus some. The data contain 150,000 to 190,000 clones, 10% of them singletons. The V and J ends lost 5 bases and 6 bases respectively, with 11 bases between them. Germline V gene data show CDR1 as MGHDK and CDR2 as SYGVNS. The CDR3 totals 12 residues. Study-wide findings and caveats: For type 1 diabetes patients, VDJ junctions showed fewer insertions and more deletions. TCRB CDR3 length was moderately but significantly reduced in all four CD4+ subsets of Type 1 diabetes patients. Researchers could not determine here whether HLA type influences TCRB rearrangement.

The sequence came from a man aged 25 to 45 with type 1 diabetes. The chain recombines TRBV25-1 with TRBJ2-7; a possible D gene is TRBD1 (6 bases). What was sequenced was central memory CD4+ T cells from blood. The CDR3 loop is CASSSRGSEQYF. The CDR3 DNA follows: TGTGCCAGCAGTTCGAGGGGGAGCGAGCAGTACTTC.